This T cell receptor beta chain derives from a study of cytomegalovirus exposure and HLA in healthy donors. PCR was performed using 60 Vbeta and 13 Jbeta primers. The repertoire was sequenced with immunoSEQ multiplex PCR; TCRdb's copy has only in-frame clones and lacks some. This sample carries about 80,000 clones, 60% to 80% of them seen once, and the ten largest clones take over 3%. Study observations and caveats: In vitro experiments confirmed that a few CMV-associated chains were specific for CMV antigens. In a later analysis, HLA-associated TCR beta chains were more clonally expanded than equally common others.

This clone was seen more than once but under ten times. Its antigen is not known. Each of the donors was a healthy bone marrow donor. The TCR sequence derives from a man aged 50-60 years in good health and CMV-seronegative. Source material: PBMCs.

This CDR3 reads CASRMYAVTSTDTQYF. The CDR3 bases are TGTGCCAGCAGAATGTACGCCGTGACTAGCACAGATACGCAGTATTTT. This sequence joins TRBV27 and TRBJ2-3; D is uncertain. The germline CDR1 and CDR2 sequences are MNHEY and SMNVEV (reference sequence). CDR3 length: 16 residues. V was clipped by 6 bases and J by 0 bases, with 16 bases between them.